Presented here are 12 T cell receptor beta chains from one specimen sequenced in a study of T-cell memory formation after mild COVID-19. TCRdb reanalysed the 5' RACE reads using MiXCR and keeps one entry per CDR3 protein. The table includes around 470,000 distinct CDR3 sequences, around 20% detected once. Sequencing used PBMCs or a T cell subset sorted from them (not recorded which). All receptors come from an adult woman who had mild COVID-19 (a few samples of this study predate the infection). Cell type and time point are not known.

The J gene is TRBJ1-5, the V gene TRBV6-4; no firm D call. V dropped 0 bases and J dropped 3 bases, with 9 bases sitting between them. The CDR3 spans 15 residues. Germline assignment: CDR1 MRHNA and CDR2 SNTAGT. The CDR3 reads CASSDSRVVNQPQHF. CDR3 nucleotides: TGTGCCAGCAGTGACTCGAGGGTGGTCAATCAGCCCCAGCATTTT.

The chain employs TRBV19 and TRBJ2-4; 8 bases align to TRBD1. J was trimmed by 8 bases and V by 5 bases; bases with no gene match: 14. Germline V gene lookup returns CDR1 LNHDA and CDR2 SQIVND (reference sequence). The CDR3 consists of 16 residues. CDR3: CASSEDRDIGADIQYF. For the CDR3, the DNA is TGTGCCAGTAGTGAGGACAGGGATATCGGTGCGGACATTCAGTACTTC.

This clonotype was counted only a few times. The chain carries TRBV14 and TRBJ2-1, with D tentatively TRBD2 (5 bases). Trimming cost V 4 bases and J 9 bases, with 16 bases left between them. Germline V gene data show CDR1 as SGHDN and CDR2 as FVKESK. The length of the CDR3 is 14 residues. CDR3 residues: CASSRGRLAIEQFF. For the CDR3, the DNA is TGTGCCAGCAGCCGAGGACGTCTAGCAATTGAGCAGTTCTTC.

The chain joins TRBV20-1 to TRBJ2-1; no firm D call. Between the trimmed V and J ends, which lost 8 bases and 6 bases, there was a span of 11 bases. CDR3 size: 11 residues. The germline V gene encodes CDR1 DFQATT and CDR2 SNEGSKA (reference sequence). CDR3 loop: CSSTGVNEQFF. The CDR3 DNA sequence: TGCAGTTCGACTGGCGTCAATGAGCAGTTCTTC.

The rearrangement joins TRBV7-2 to TRBJ2-3; possibly TRBD2 for D (7 bases). V was pared by 3 bases and J by 5 bases, with 15 bases between. The CDR3 spans 15 residues. Germline CDR1 is SGHTA and CDR2 is FQGNSA. CDR3 amino acids: CASSLGAGALDTQYF. The DNA for the CDR3 is TGTGCCAGCAGCTTGGGGGCGGGAGCCTTAGATACGCAGTATTTT. The entire variable domain, with the rest obtained from reference TRBV7-2 and TRBJ2-3, is as follows: GAGVSQSPSNKVTEKGKDVELRCDPISGHTALYWYRQSLGQGLEFLIYFQGNSAPDKSGLPSDRFSAERTGGSVSTLTIQRTQQEDSAVYLCASSLGAGALDTQYFGPGTRLTVL.

V and J are TRBV12-3 or TRBV12-4 and TRBJ1-1; 9 bases map to TRBD1. There are 14 residues in the CDR3. Germline trimming cut 5 bases from V and 5 bases from J; bases unmatched to any gene: 6. The CDR3 here is CASSLGTGPTEAFF. The CDR3 nucleotides are TGTGCCAGCAGTCTTGGGACAGGGCCGACTGAAGCTTTCTTT.

This clonotype was seen more than once but under ten times. This sequence joins TRBV25-1 and TRBJ1-1, with D tentatively TRBD1 (5 bases). CDR3 length: 12 amino acids. The V gene lost 6 bases and the J gene lost 6 bases, with 11 bases spanning the gap. Germline V gene data show CDR1 as MGHDK and CDR2 as SYGVNS. In nucleotides, the CDR3 is TGTGCCAGCAGGGGTGGGGGAGCTGAAGCTTTCTTT. Amino acids: CASRGGGAEAFF.

The V call is TRBV7-9, the J call TRBJ2-5; the D is unclear. The V and J ends lost 7 bases and 1 base respectively, with 10 bases between them. The V gene's germline CDR1 is SEHNR and CDR2 FQNEAQ (reference sequence). The CDR3 is 13 residues long. The CDR3 is CASNGGRQETQYF. In DNA, the CDR3 is TGTGCCAGCAACGGTGGACGCCAAGAGACCCAGTACTTC.

This clonotype occurred a few times. The V and J genes are TRBV10-3 and TRBJ2-4; 10 bases match TRBD2. V gave up 2 bases and J gave up 9 bases; unmatched junction bases: 16. The CDR3 runs to 18 residues. The germline V gene encodes CDR1 ENHRY and CDR2 SYGVKD. In DNA form, the CDR3 reads TGTGCCATCAGTGAGACAGGTTCCGGAGCGGGGGGGCTTCGCATTCAGTACTTC. It yields the protein CAISETGSGAGGLRIQYF.

CDR3 nucleotide sequence: TGCGCCAGCAGCTTGTTGACATTATCAGGGTACTCAGGGGCCAACGTCCTGACTTTC. This translates into CASSLLTLSGYSGANVLTF. The chain carries TRBV5-1 and TRBJ2-6; possible D gene TRBD1, 5 bases. The length of the CDR3 is 19 residues. The germline V gene has CDR1 SGHRS and CDR2 YFSETQ. Trimming took off 1 base at V and 4 bases at J, with 21 bases between the two ends.

This clonotype was counted a few times. The chain carries TRBV20-1 and TRBJ1-2; the D gene is possibly TRBD1 (5 bases). Trimming stripped 2 bases from V and 4 bases from J, with 14 bases between. The germline V gene encodes CDR1 DFQATT and CDR2 SNEGSKA (reference sequence). The CDR3 runs 14 residues. CDR3 residues: CSARRGTDLYGYTF. In DNA form, the CDR3 reads TGCAGTGCTAGACGCGGGACCGACCTCTATGGCTACACCTTC.

V is TRBV9 and J is TRBJ2-3; D ambiguous. Trimming stripped 3 bases from V and 0 bases from J, with 8 bases between. Germline V gene data show CDR1 as SGDLS and CDR2 as YYNGEE. The CDR3 is 14 amino acids. CDR3 nucleotide sequence: TGTGCCAGCAGCGCTAGTGCTAGCACAGATACGCAGTATTTT. Its protein is CASSASASTDTQYF.